The sequence of this T cell receptor beta chain was determined in a study of control samples from healthy donors and cancer patients. Measured with immunoSEQ multiplex PCR; TCRdb has only the in-frame clones, and not every one. The sample lists some 200,000 clones; 80% to 95% were seen once. Germline values: CDR1 MNHEY, CDR2 SVGAGI. Trimming removed 2 bases from V and 1 base from J, with 3 bases in between. The CDR3 is 13 amino acids. The specimen sequenced was blood. The source of this sequence is a man in his late teens or twenties in good health. The gene calls are TRBV6-5 and TRBJ1-3; D is ambiguous. The CDR3 loop is CASSYDSGNTIYF. CDR3 DNA sequence: TGTGCCAGCAGTTACGATTCTGGAAACACCATATATTTT.